This T cell receptor (beta chain) was sequenced for a study of technical replicates of blood from a few donors. The trim removed 5 bases at V and 4 bases at J, leaving 10 bases unmatched. Germline V lookup: CDR1 GTSNPN, CDR2 SVGIG (reference sequence). The CDR3 is 14 amino acids. The method was immunoSEQ multiplex PCR; TCRdb's version includes in-frame clones alone and lacks a portion of them. The table lists about 61,000 clones, around 97% of them singletons, with over 0.15% in the top ten. This clone was detected once. Sequenced material: T cells isolated from PBMCs. The TCR was taken from a human donor in good health. J is TRBJ2-7 and V is TRBV30; 8 bases match TRBD1. The CDR3 loop is CAWEGPGQEYEQYF. In nucleotides, the CDR3 is TGTGCCTGGGAGGGTCCGGGACAGGAATACGAGCAGTACTTC.